This T cell receptor (beta chain) was identified in a study of OX40 agonist ivuxolimab in advanced cancers. As for the study in general: The diagnoses of dose-escalation patients were hepatocellular carcinoma, melanoma, renal cell or head and neck cancer. Study outcomes and limitations: Low clonal expansion, among the lowest seen, marked partial responders at 0.1-3.0 mg/kg.

This clone is deemed medium-sized. Its antigen is as yet unknown. The assay was immunoSEQ multiplex PCR, and TCRdb's table has in-frame clones only and misses some. The table shows 20,000 to 25,000 clones, with 78% occurring only once. CDR1 SNHLY and CDR2 FYNNEI come from the germline V gene. The ends were cut back, 5 bases at V and 2 bases at J, with 12 bases in the middle. This CDR3 is 14 amino acids long. J is TRBJ1-2 and V is TRBV2; TRBD1 is a possible D gene (5 bases). The clonotype originates from an adult with an advanced solid tumor such as melanoma, head and neck, liver or kidney cancer. Source: CD4+ or CD8+ T cells sorted from blood, taken in a trial of the OX40 agonist ivuxolimab. The CDR3 is CASSREGTNYGYTF. CDR3 nucleotides: TGTGCCAGCAGTCGTGAGGGGACGAACTATGGCTACACCTTC. Based on the CDR3 plus reference TRBV2 and TRBJ1-2, the full variable domain is EPEVTQTPSHQVTQMGQEVILRCVPISNHLYFYWYRQILGQKVEFLVSFYNNEISEKSEIFDDQFSVERPDGSNFTLKIRSTKLEDSAMYFCASSREGTNYGYTFGSGTRLTVV.